This T cell receptor beta chain was sequenced for a study of blood T cell repertoires in COVID-19. As handled by the study authors: How many nucleated cells were present was estimated from reference gene primer amplification. The protocol was immunoSEQ multiplex PCR, while the TCRdb copy is restricted to in-frame clones and leaves out a portion. That table furnishes V, J and clone size, whereas the DNA furnished D and trimming. The top ten hold about 5% of the sample, which has approximately 210,000 clones, approximately 90% seen once. V was clipped by 11 bases and J by 2 bases, with 15 bases between them. Germline lookup yields CDR1 LNHDA and CDR2 SQIVND (reference sequence). CDR3 length equals 13 residues.

Source material: peripheral blood. The clonotype comes from a woman aged 35 to 49 with acute or convalescent COVID-19. The rearrangement uses TRBV19 and TRBJ1-2; D not resolved. The CDR3 here is CAGKSGRNYGYTF. CDR3 nucleotides: TGTGCCGGCAAGTCGGGTAGGAACTATGGCTACACCTTC.